This T cell receptor beta chain was identified during a study of breast tumors, draining lymph nodes, adjacent tissues. Samples came from axillary lymph nodes draining the breast cancer. General observations from the study: Tumor T cell lymph node origin was a supported hypothesis, not proven. Data fit most tumor T cells coming from lymph node, expanding in tumor. Tumor repertoires ranked between lymph nodes and nontumor tissue in diversity, with V and J gene preferences.

Worth noting for this clonotype: Its antigen is as yet unknown.

The CDR3 has 14 residues. V lost 4 bases, J lost 12 bases, and 17 bases lay in between. Per germline, CDR1 SGDLS and CDR2 YYNGEE. TCRdb fed the multiplex PCR reads into MiXCR, producing one record per CDR3 protein. Found here are about 200,000 distinct CDR3 sequences, 25% to 40% of them singletons; the top ten hold around 4.4%. The J gene is TRBJ1-6, the V gene TRBV9; a possible D gene is TRBD1 (5 bases). Sequencing was performed on axillary lymph node tissue. The TCR originated in a female donor with breast cancer. Some clones in this sample may be carry-over from other donors' samples. CDR3 DNA: TGTGCCAGCAGCTTGGATCAGGGCAAATTACCCCTCCACTTT. It specifies CASSLDQGKLPLHF.